This T cell receptor beta chain comes out of a study of blood T cell repertoires in COVID-19. Libraries were prepared by immunoSEQ multiplex PCR; TCRdb keeps only in-frame clonotypes and omits some of them. The repertoire holds just over 650,000 clones, with around 90% as singletons. This clone was seen once. Germline V gene data show CDR1 as LNHNV and CDR2 as YYDKDF (reference sequence). Trimming left V 0 bases short and J 7 bases short, with 18 bases between. The CDR3 has 16 amino acids. Sample: peripheral blood. This rearrangement joins TRBV15 to TRBJ1-2; the D gene is possibly TRBD1 (5 bases). This TCR was sampled from a woman aged 18-30 years with acute or convalescent COVID-19. The chain's CDR3 is CATSREERGQGGGYTF. CDR3 DNA: TGTGCCACCAGCAGAGAAGAAAGAGGTCAGGGCGGTGGCTACACCTTC.